This paragraph reports one T cell receptor beta chain. The antigen is not known. Using immunoSEQ multiplex PCR, the repertoire was profiled, and TCRdb retains in-frame clones only, with some absent. This sample has under 85,000 clones; around 87% occur once, and the top ten carry over 20%. These data are taken from a study of T cell responses to AZD1222 COVID-19 vaccine. The study, taken as a whole, reports: Possibly, clonal diversity was underestimated; donors were largely white British and included more females. Targeting of unmutated variant regions was reportedly seen in nearly half of spike-specific TCRs. The breadth and depth of Spike-specific TCRs increased once two AZD1222 doses had been given.

CDR1 WNHNN and CDR2 SYGVQD come from the germline V gene (reference sequence). V was shortened by 2 bases and J by 4 bases, with 8 bases between the two germline ends. The CDR3 contains 13 residues. The receptor's source is an adult in good health. The chain uses TRBV10-1 and TRBJ2-5; D gene unclear. The sample consisted of peripheral blood, taken on day 0 of AZD1222 vaccination. The CDR3 region has the DNA TGCGCCAGCAGTGAGCGGGTGGGAGAGACCCAGTACTTC. Protein: CASSERVGETQYF.